A selection of T cell receptor beta chains follows, all from one sample in a study of cytomegalovirus exposure and HLA in healthy donors. The table came from immunoSEQ multiplex PCR; TCRdb's copy has only in-frame clones and leaves some out. The sample comprises fewer than 250,000 clones, around 86% of which are singletons, and roughly 2% rests with the top ten. The sequencing input was PBMCs. These receptors were collected from a woman younger than 35 in good health and CMV-seropositive. The CDR3 runs from the conserved cysteine through the conserved F or W. Each record gives: V gene, J gene, clone size, D gene, CDR3 DNA, CDR3 protein. A D gene is named only where the DNA matches it firmly. Clone size, where shown, is once, few, many, or a class for clones that have expanded.

>TRBV28|TRBJ2-2|few|TRBD1
TGTGCCAGCAGTTTACAGGGGGCGCACACCGGGGAGCTGTTTTTT
CASSLQGAHTGELFF
>TRBV6-5|TRBJ1-5|NA|NA
TGTGCCAGCAGTCCCAGGTTTAGCAATCAGCCCCAGCATTTT
CASSPRFSNQPQHF
>TRBV4-1|TRBJ2-3|NA|TRBD2
TGCGCCAGCAGCCAAGAGGCCCAGCGGGAGTCCGCAGATACGCAGTATTTT
CASSQEAQRESADTQYF
>TRBV30|TRBJ2-7|few|TRBD1
TGTGCCTGGAGTTCAGGACAGGGAGACGAGCAGTACTTC
CAWSSGQGDEQYF
>TRBV30|TRBJ2-7|NA|NA
TGTGCCTGGAGCCCAGGCTACGAGCAGTACTTC
CAWSPGYEQYF
>TRBV30|TRBJ2-1|NA|NA
TGTGGGAATCGAGGAGCCTACAATGAGCAGTTCTTC
CGNRGAYNEQFF
>TRBV14|TRBJ2-1|once|TRBD1
TGTGCCAGCAGCCAAGAACAGGACAGGGGGAATGAGCAGTTCTTC
CASSQEQDRGNEQFF
>TRBV2|TRBJ2-1|few|NA
TGTGCCAGCAGTGCCACCTACAATGAGCAGTTCTTC
CASSATYNEQFF
>TRBV5-6|TRBJ1-2|NA|NA
TGTGCCAGCAGCTTGGTCTCCCGGGGGACCTATGGCTACACCTTC
CASSLVSRGTYGYTF
>TRBV27|TRBJ1-2|NA|NA
TGTGCCAGCAAGGAGGGTAACTATGGCTACACCTTC
CASKEGNYGYTF
>TRBV4-1|TRBJ2-7|NA|TRBD2
TGCGCCAGCAGCGGACCGGGACTAGCGGGAGAAGGATACGAGCAGTACTTC
CASSGPGLAGEGYEQYF
>TRBV4-1|TRBJ2-7|NA|NA
TGCGCCAGCAGCCAACGTGGACAGAGCTACGAGCAGTACTTC
CASSQRGQSYEQYF
>TRBV27|TRBJ1-2|NA|NA
TGTGCCAGCAGTTTAGGGGCAGGGAACTATGGCTACACCTTC
CASSLGAGNYGYTF
>TRBV28|TRBJ1-5|NA|NA
TGTGCCAGCAGACAGGGATACAATCAGCCCCAGCATTTT
CASRQGYNQPQHF
>TRBV10-2|TRBJ2-7|once|TRBD1
TGCGCCAGGCCTCTACAGGGGACCCTCTACGAGCAGTACTTC
CARPLQGTLYEQYF
>TRBV28|TRBJ2-7|NA|TRBD1
TGTGCCAGCAAGGGGAACAGGGGGCCCCTCTACGAGCAGTACTTC
CASKGNRGPLYEQYF
>TRBV27|TRBJ1-2|NA|NA
TGTGCCAGCAGTTCACTCCCCCCGGGGGGTTTTAACTATGGCTACACCTTC
CASSSLPPGGFNYGYTF
>TRBV29-1|TRBJ1-1|NA|NA
TGCAGCGTAGAATCCATAGGAGCTCGGGGGGCTTTCTTT
CSVESIGARGAFF
>TRBV27|TRBJ1-5|NA|NA
TGTGCCAGCAGTCCCCTATCGAGGCAGGAGGATCAGCCCCAGCATTTT
CASSPLSRQEDQPQHF
>TRBV5-4|TRBJ1-5|NA|TRBD1
TGTGCCAGCAGCTTGGGGACAGGCTCTCAGCCCCAGCATTTT
CASSLGTGSQPQHF
>TRBV5-6|TRBJ2-7|NA|NA
TGTGCCAGCAGCTTGGATCGGTACGGCGGGCGCTCCTACGAGCAGTACTTC
CASSLDRYGGRSYEQYF
>TRBV30|TRBJ2-3|NA|NA
TGTGCCTGGAGTGTACAGCGGACTAGCACAGATACGCAGTATTTT
CAWSVQRTSTDTQYF
>TRBV6-5|TRBJ2-2|NA|TRBD1
TGTGCCAGCAGTTACGGACAGGGGGCGAACACCGGGGAGCTGTTTTTT
CASSYGQGANTGELFF
>TRBV5-4|TRBJ1-1|once|TRBD1
TGTGCCAGCAGCCCCATGGACAGGGGCACCCCCGGGGACACTGAAGCTTTCTTT
CASSPMDRGTPGDTEAFF
>TRBV19|TRBJ1-1|NA|NA
TGTGCCAGTACCCTTAACAGGGAGAACACTGAAGCTTTCTTT
CASTLNRENTEAFF
>TRBV28|TRBJ2-7|NA|NA
TGTGCCAGCACCGACGACAGTCACTCCTACGAGCAGTACTTC
CASTDDSHSYEQYF
>TRBV15|TRBJ2-7|NA|NA
TGTGCCACCAGCAGAGAACTAGGCAACGAGCAGTACTTC
CATSRELGNEQYF
>TRBV2|TRBJ2-1|NA|TRBD2
TGTGCCAGCAGTGACGGGACTAGCGGTTACAATGAGCAGTTCTTC
CASSDGTSGYNEQFF
>TRBV30|TRBJ1-1|few|TRBD1
TGTGCCTCCGACAGGGGTGGGACTGAAGCTTTCTTT
CASDRGGTEAFF
>TRBV6-5|TRBJ2-5|NA|TRBD1
TGTGCCAGCAGTTACGGCGACAGGGGGTCGACCCAGTACTTC
CASSYGDRGSTQYF
>TRBV7-2|TRBJ1-1|few|NA
TGTGCCAGCAGCGTACAGGGACGAGAAGCTTTCTTT
CASSVQGREAFF
>TRBV13|TRBJ1-2|NA|TRBD1
TGTGCCAGCAGCTCCGGGACAGGGCTTAACTATGGCTACACCTTC
CASSSGTGLNYGYTF
>TRBV14|TRBJ2-5|NA|NA
TGTGCCAGCAGCCAAACCCCGGTCCGAGGAGAGACCCAGTACTTC
CASSQTPVRGETQYF
>TRBV6-1|TRBJ1-1|NA|NA
TGTGCCACCTGGAACAGGGAAACTGAAGCTTTCTTT
CATWNRETEAFF
>TRBV19|TRBJ1-1|NA|NA
TGTGCCAGTAGCCCGGGCGGGTTGAACACTGAAGCTTTCTTT
CASSPGGLNTEAFF
>TRBV6-1|TRBJ2-3|NA|NA
TGTGCCAGCAGGGACAGATATTACAGCACAGATACGCAGTATTTT
CASRDRYYSTDTQYF
>TRBV13|TRBJ2-7|NA|TRBD1
TGTGCCAGCAGCTCACAGGGGGAGGCGGGATCCTACGAGCAGTACTTC
CASSSQGEAGSYEQYF
>TRBV2|TRBJ1-1|NA|NA
TGTGCCAGCAGTGAATCCATGAACACTGAAGCTTTCTTT
CASSESMNTEAFF
>TRBV25-1|TRBJ1-2|NA|NA
TGTGCCAGCAGTGAATGGGGGGGGAACTATGGCTACACCTTC
CASSEWGGNYGYTF
>TRBV5-1|TRBJ1-2|few|NA
TGCGCCAGCAGCTTGAGAGGGAATGGCTACACCTTC
CASSLRGNGYTF
>TRBV4-1|TRBJ2-7|NA|TRBD1
TGCGCCAGCACCCCGACAGGGTTGGGGACCTACGAGCAGTACTTC
CASTPTGLGTYEQYF
>TRBV5-1|TRBJ2-3|once|TRBD1
TGCGCCAGCAGCTTCCGGGACAGGCCCACAGATACGCAGTATTTT
CASSFRDRPTDTQYF